The T cell receptor (beta chain) described here comes from a study of T cell responses to AZD1222 COVID-19 vaccine. Study-wide points: Females outnumbered males among donors, who were mostly white British; clonal diversity was possibly underestimated. CD4 TCRs covered the whole spike, strongest at regions 160-218 and 743-854.

About this clone itself: Its antigen is not known.

TCRdb's table, derived via immunoSEQ multiplex PCR, lists solely in-frame clones and lacks some. The sample holds tens of thousands of clones, about 89% seen once. Germline V gene data show CDR1 as LGHDT and CDR2 as YNNKEL (reference sequence). CDR3 length: 13 residues. Trimming left V 10 bases short and J 3 bases short, with 12 bases between. The chain uses TRBV3-1 (or the pseudogene TRBV3-2) and TRBJ2-2, with a possible D match to TRBD2 (6 bases). Sequenced here: peripheral blood, sampled on day 0 of AZD1222 vaccination. The clonotype comes from an adult in good health. The CDR3 DNA sequence: TGTGCCACTGGATGGGGGGACACCGGGGAGCTGTTTTTT. It yields the protein CATGWGDTGELFF.